Presented here are 28 T cell receptor beta chains from one specimen sequenced in a study of blood T cell repertoires in COVID-19. The data were produced by immunoSEQ multiplex PCR, yet TCRdb's version contains in-frame clones alone and is incomplete. This table holds some 270,000 clones, roughly 83% found once. What was sequenced was peripheral blood. These receptors all come from a woman older than 75 with COVID-19, enrolled during active disease.

The chain couples TRBV6-5 to TRBJ1-2; 10 bases line up with TRBD1. This CDR3 contains 15 residues. The V segment lost 11 bases and the J segment 5 bases; nucleotides outside the gene matches: 14. The germline gives CDR1 MNHEY, CDR2 SVGAGI. The CDR3 region has the DNA TGTGCCGCTTTACCGGGACAGGGGTCGCGGTATGGCTACACCTTC. It yields the protein CAALPGQGSRYGYTF.

The J gene is TRBJ2-7, the V gene TRBV28, with 9 bases lining up with TRBD2. Trimming at V came to 4 bases and at J to 1 base, leaving 8 bases not matched to a gene. This CDR3 spans 16 amino acids. Germline lookup yields CDR1 MDHEN and CDR2 SYDVKM. CDR3 sequence: CASSSIRLAVSYEQYV. The DNA for the CDR3 is TGTGCCAGCAGTTCTATTAGACTAGCGGTGTCCTACGAGCAGTACGTC.

The chain uses TRBV21-1 and TRBJ2-7; the table names TRBD2, a call not compared with the DNA. TRBV21-1 is an annotated pseudogene. The CDR3 is 23 amino acids. The CDR3 is CASSPTGWLAGGLSLKRSYEQYV. DNA of the CDR3: TGTGCCAGCAGCCCTACGGGGTGGCTAGCGGGGGGGCTAAGCCTGAAGCGCTCCTACGAGCAGTACGTC.

The chain carries TRBV6-6 and TRBJ2-7, with D perhaps matching TRBD1 (6 bases). The V end lost 8 bases, the J end lost 0 bases, and 14 bases lay between the germline ends. In germline, CDR1 is MNHNY, CDR2 SVGAGI (reference sequence). CDR3 length equals 14 residues. CDR3 nucleotide sequence: TGTGCCAGCGAGGGGGTAAAGGGCTCCTACGAGCAGTACGTC. This gives the protein CASEGVKGSYEQYV.

The chain recombines TRBV28 with TRBJ1-2; D remains ambiguous. CDR1 and CDR2 from the germline V gene are MDHEN and SYDVKM. The CDR3 runs 14 residues. V dropped 6 bases and J dropped 3 bases, with 14 bases sitting between them. The CDR3 region has the DNA TGTGCCAGCAGCGAATTTGACAAGGACTATGGCTACACCTTC. Translated: CASSEFDKDYGYTF.

J is TRBJ2-4 and V is TRBV11-2, with D perhaps TRBD2 (5 bases). This CDR3 has 15 amino acids. V was cut by 1 base and J by 1 base, with 8 bases left in between. The germline CDR1 and CDR2 sequences are SGHAT and FQNNGV. DNA of the CDR3: TGTGCCAGCAGCTTAGGGTCGGGGGCCAAAAACATTCAGTACTTC. It translates to CASSLGSGAKNIQYF.

The V call is TRBV27, the J call TRBJ2-1; TRBD2 matches at 7 bases. The CDR3 is made up of 16 amino acids. J was trimmed by 2 bases and V by 6 bases; bases with no gene match: 10. CDR1 MNHEY and CDR2 SMNVEV come from the germline V gene (reference sequence). This chain's CDR3 is CASRRTQRDPYNEQFF. In DNA, the CDR3 is TGTGCCAGCAGACGAACCCAGCGGGATCCCTACAATGAGCAGTTCTTC.

The V and J genes are TRBV24-1 and TRBJ2-1; the D gene is possibly TRBD1 (5 bases). Germline V lookup: CDR1 KGHDR, CDR2 SFDVKD. The V end was cut by 1 base, the J end by 6 bases, with 12 bases between. This CDR3 spans 15 amino acids. CDR3: CATSDLGQGGNEQFF. The CDR3, as DNA: TGTGCCACCAGTGATTTAGGGCAGGGTGGCAATGAGCAGTTCTTC.

The chain uses TRBV7-9 and TRBJ2-1; 7 nucleotides match TRBD1. This CDR3 contains 16 residues. The germline CDR1 and CDR2 sequences are SEHNR and FQNEAQ (reference sequence). Trimming cost V 5 bases and J 6 bases; bases outside gene matches: 13. The CDR3 sequence is CASSRVWGQSFNEQFF. The CDR3 coding sequence is TGTGCCAGCAGCCGGGTATGGGGACAGTCTTTCAATGAGCAGTTCTTC.

The chain uses TRBV7-2 and TRBJ1-1; 8 nucleotides match TRBD1. V shed 6 bases, J shed 3 bases, and the junction held 9 bases outside the gene matches. CDR1 SGHTA and CDR2 FQGNSA come from the germline V gene. This CDR3 region has 15 residues. The CDR3 here is CASRPQGATDTEAFF. For the CDR3, the DNA is TGTGCCAGCAGGCCTCAGGGGGCGACGGACACTGAAGCTTTCTTT.

The V gene is TRBV4-3, the J gene TRBJ1-1; D may be TRBD1 (5 bases). V gave up 0 bases and J gave up 3 bases, with 14 bases separating them. The CDR3 consists of 16 residues. CDR1 LGHNA and CDR2 YSLEER come from the germline V gene. For the CDR3, the DNA is TGCGCCAGCAGCCAAGATGGATGGCAGGGATACACTGAAGCTTTCTTT. Amino acid sequence: CASSQDGWQGYTEAFF.

The chain couples TRBV5-1 to TRBJ2-5; D call uncertain. This CDR3 has 13 amino acids. The germline gives CDR1 SGHRS, CDR2 YFSETQ. Trimming left V 5 bases short and J 5 bases short, with 13 bases between. CDR3 region: CASSSGSQETQYF. The CDR3 DNA is TGCGCCAGCAGTTCCGGCTCACAGGAGACCCAGTACTTC.

The chain is built from TRBV5-4 and TRBJ1-2; D may be TRBD1 (6 bases). Trimming pared 5 bases from V and 6 bases from J, leaving 17 bases between. The V gene's germline CDR1 is SGHNT and CDR2 YYREEE (reference sequence). This CDR3 is 14 amino acids long. For the CDR3, the DNA is TGTGCCAGCAGTCGGGGGGGCAGTCTTAATGGCTACACCTTC. As protein: CASSRGGSLNGYTF.

The chain employs TRBV28 and TRBJ1-2, with D unresolved. Deletions cut 4 bases from V and 2 bases from J, with 11 bases between. The length of the CDR3 is 14 residues. Germline V gene data show CDR1 as MDHEN and CDR2 as SYDVKM. The CDR3 here is CASSSLGANYGYTF. The DNA for the CDR3 is TGTGCCAGCAGTTCACTGGGAGCGAACTATGGCTACACCTTC.

The chain links TRBV3-1 (or the pseudogene TRBV3-2) to TRBJ1-1; 8 bases are shared with TRBD1. V lost 2 bases and J lost 6; bases outside the gene matches: 17. The CDR3 spans 18 residues. CDR1 is LGHDT and CDR2 is YNNKEL in the germline V gene (reference sequence). The chain's CDR3 is CASSQPVRLQGGSSEAFF. DNA of the CDR3: TGTGCCAGCAGCCAACCCGTTCGTTTACAGGGGGGTTCGTCTGAAGCTTTCTTT.

The chain carries TRBV5-8 and TRBJ2-3; 7 bases agree with TRBD1. This CDR3 comprises 16 residues. The V and J ends lost 3 bases and 2 bases, in that order; junction bases with no gene match: 9. Germline V gives CDR1 SGHTS, CDR2 YDEGEE. CDR3 loop: CASSSRQGRNTDTQYF. CDR3 coding DNA: TGTGCCAGCAGCTCCCGACAGGGAAGGAACACAGATACGCAGTATTTT.

This clone has more than one count but fewer than ten. The chain carries TRBV7-9 and TRBJ1-2; 8 bases are a match to TRBD1. The trim removed 2 bases at V and 6 bases at J, leaving 5 bases unmatched. This CDR3 contains 14 residues. CDR1 and CDR2 from the germline V gene are SEHNR and FQNEAQ (reference sequence). CDR3 DNA: TGTGCCAGCAGCTTAATTTCAGGGGGCGATGGCTACACCTTC. Translated: CASSLISGGDGYTF.

The J gene is TRBJ1-4, the V gene TRBV7-7; no firm D call. Germline loops: CDR1 SSHAT, CDR2 FNYEAQ (reference sequence). The V gene lost 4 bases and the J gene lost 8 bases, with 11 bases spanning the gap. The CDR3 has 13 amino acids. For the CDR3, the DNA is TGTGCCAGCAGCTCCGATGCGGGAGAAAAACTGTTTTTT. Translated: CASSSDAGEKLFF.

The CDR3 reads CASSLHSNQPQHF. In nucleotides, the CDR3 is TGTGCCAGCTCACTACATAGCAATCAGCCCCAGCATTTT. This chain connects TRBV18 to TRBJ1-5; no clear D. Between the trimmed V and J ends, which lost 4 bases and 0 bases, there was a span of 4 bases. Germline V gene lookup returns CDR1 KGHSH and CDR2 LQKENI. The CDR3 totals 13 residues.

The rearrangement uses TRBV5-1 and TRBJ1-1; 8 bases are shared with TRBD1. Germline values: CDR1 SGHRS, CDR2 YFSETQ. J was trimmed by 1 base and V by 5 bases; bases with no gene match: 7. This CDR3 region has 15 residues. The CDR3 DNA reads as TGCGCCAGCAGACCCCCCAGGGGGCAGAACACTGAAGCTTTCTTT. Amino acid sequence: CASRPPRGQNTEAFF.

The chain combines TRBV3-1 (or the pseudogene TRBV3-2) with TRBJ1-6, with TRBD1 matching 12 bases. Germline V gene lookup returns CDR1 LGHDT and CDR2 YNNKEL (reference sequence). The trim removed 4 bases at V and 9 bases at J, leaving 4 bases unmatched. The CDR3 loop spans 15 amino acids. The chain's CDR3 is CASSPGTGGFSPLHF. The CDR3 DNA reads as TGTGCCAGCAGCCCCGGGACAGGGGGCTTTTCACCCCTCCACTTT.

The CDR3 spells CAWSVRGRTDTQYF. The DNA for the CDR3 is TGTGCCTGGAGTGTAAGGGGGCGCACAGATACGCAGTATTTT. This chain uses TRBV30 with TRBJ2-3; 7 bases map to TRBD1. The CDR3 length is 14 residues. V lost 0 bases to trimming and J lost 1 base; unmatched junction nucleotides: 1. The germline CDR1 and CDR2 sequences are GTSNPN and SVGIG (reference sequence). Supplemented by reference TRBV30 and TRBJ2-3, the full variable domain reads SQTIHQWPATLVQPVGSPLSLECTVEGTSNPNLYWYRQAAGRGLQLLFYSVGIGQISSEVPQNLSASRPQDRQFILSSKKLLLSDSGFYLCAWSVRGRTDTQYFGPGTRLTVL.

The V gene is TRBV4-3, the J gene TRBJ2-1; 8 nucleotides match TRBD2. In germline, CDR1 is LGHNA, CDR2 YSLEER. The CDR3 has 17 residues. The V and J ends lost 4 bases and 4 bases, in that order; junction bases with no gene match: 12. The CDR3 region is CASSLSGGGGSYNEQFF. The DNA for the CDR3 is TGCGCCAGCAGCCTCAGCGGGGGCGGGGGGTCGTACAATGAGCAGTTCTTC.

This clone was recorded only once. This chain uses TRBV2 with TRBJ1-6, with D possibly TRBD1 on 5 matching bases. This CDR3 region has 16 residues. V was shortened by 4 bases and J by 10 bases, with 20 bases between the two germline ends. The germline V gene has CDR1 SNHLY and CDR2 FYNNEI. The CDR3 loop is CASSAGGAGHRSPLHF. The CDR3 coding sequence is TGTGCCAGCAGTGCTGGTGGGGCAGGCCATCGATCACCCCTCCACTTT.

V usage is TRBV7-8 and J usage is TRBJ2-6; 10 positions match TRBD1. This CDR3 spans 18 amino acids. J lost 2 bases, V lost 2 bases, and 6 bases had no gene match. Germline V gene sequence: CDR1 SGHVS, CDR2 FQNEAQ. This CDR3 is CASSLRDRGLAGANVLTF. In DNA, the CDR3 is TGTGCCAGCAGCTTACGGGACAGGGGATTGGCTGGGGCCAACGTCCTGACTTTC.

This chain joins TRBV6-1 and TRBJ2-1, with TRBD2 matching 12 bases. Germline V gene data show CDR1 as MNHNS and CDR2 as SASEGT. The CDR3 is 15 residues long. Trimming at V came to 5 bases and at J to 6 bases, leaving 5 bases not matched to a gene. The DNA of the CDR3 is TGTGCCAGCAGTTTGTCTAGCGGGGGGGTCAATGAGCAGTTCTTC. The encoded protein is CASSLSSGGVNEQFF.

J is TRBJ2-1 and V is TRBV19, with TRBD2 matching 9 bases. With V trimmed by 5 bases and J by 4 bases, 12 bases remained unmatched. Germline V lookup: CDR1 LNHDA, CDR2 SQIVND (reference sequence). The CDR3 contains 17 residues. The CDR3 DNA reads as TGTGCCAGTAGTCCTCAATACGGGGGACTAGCTTACAATGAGCAGTTCTTC. This translates into CASSPQYGGLAYNEQFF.

The rearrangement links TRBV7-2 to TRBJ2-7, with 9 bases matching TRBD2. Germline-derived CDR1 and CDR2 are SGHTA and FQGNSA. V shed 2 bases, J shed 4 bases, and the junction held 18 bases outside the gene matches. The CDR3 sequence is 19 residues long. The CDR3 region is CASSLTGASRGLARYEQYF. The CDR3 coding sequence is TGTGCCAGCAGCTTAACGGGCGCCAGCCGGGGACTAGCTAGGTACGAGCAGTACTTC.